The T cell receptor (beta chain) under discussion was sequenced for a study of T-cell reconstitution after alpha-beta-depleted transplantation in children. Using unique molecular identifiers, the investigators prepared the TCRbeta library. TCRdb re-derived calls from the PCR reads in MiXCR, one entry per CDR3 protein. The profile shows 300,000 to 350,000 distinct CDR3 sequences, 16% of them singletons. V gave up 0 bases and J gave up 9 bases, with 7 bases separating them. This CDR3 spans 13 amino acids. Germline V gene sequence: CDR1 SGHRS, CDR2 YFSETQ. This sequence originates from a male patient between 2 and 10 years old who had a stem cell transplant for acute lymphoblastic leukemia, so the T cells may come from the graft donor. The input for sequencing was PBMCs, mostly from graft donor cells, taken 360 days after TCRalphabeta/CD19-depleted stem cell transplant. The chain recombines TRBV5-1 with TRBJ1-6; D remains unclear. The CDR3 region is CASSLEYGSPLHF. The CDR3, as DNA: TGCGCCAGCAGCTTGGAGTATGGTTCACCCCTCCACTTT.